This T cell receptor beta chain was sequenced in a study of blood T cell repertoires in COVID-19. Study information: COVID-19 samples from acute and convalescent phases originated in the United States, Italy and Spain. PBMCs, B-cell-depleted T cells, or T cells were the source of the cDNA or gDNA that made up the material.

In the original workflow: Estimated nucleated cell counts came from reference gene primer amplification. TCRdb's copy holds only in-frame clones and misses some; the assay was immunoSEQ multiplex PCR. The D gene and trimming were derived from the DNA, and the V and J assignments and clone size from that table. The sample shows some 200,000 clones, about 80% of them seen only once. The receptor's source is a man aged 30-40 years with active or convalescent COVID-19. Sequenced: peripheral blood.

CDR3: CASSLPGRGLTEAFF. Here the CDR3 DNA reads TGTGCCAGCAGCCTACCGGGCAGGGGCCTCACTGAAGCTTTCTTT. The rearrangement joins TRBV28 to TRBJ1-1; D is possibly TRBD1 (6 bases). Germline loops: CDR1 MDHEN, CDR2 SYDVKM. Trimming removed 6 bases at V and 4 bases at J, with 18 bases between. This CDR3 region has 15 residues.